The sequence of this T cell receptor beta chain was determined in a study of blood T cells in healthy people across ages. A sample-barcoded 5' primer and a J-beta primer mix were used in a second PCR of about 7 to 12 cycles. A 12-random-nucleotide template-switch adaptor tagged each cDNA molecule. One entry per CDR3 protein results from TCRdb running MiXCR on the 5' RACE reads. The table includes 1 million or so distinct CDR3 sequences, more than 40% detected once. This clonotype appeared a few times. The target antigen is unknown. Study outcomes and limitations: TCR beta diversity, measured per million T cells, fell in a roughly linear way with age.

This clonotype was obtained from an older woman in good health. The specimen sequenced was blood.

This chain's CDR3 is CASRSTGGSTEAFF. CDR3 bases: TGTGCCAGCAGGTCTACAGGGGGGAGCACTGAAGCTTTCTTT. V and J are TRBV6-2 or TRBV6-3 and TRBJ1-1; 8 bases match TRBD1. V shed 6 bases, J shed 4 bases, and the junction held 7 bases outside the gene matches. CDR3 length: 14 residues. Germline V lookup: CDR1 MNHEY, CDR2 SVGEGT.